Each of the 26 T cell receptor beta chains below was sequenced from the same sample in a study of control samples from healthy donors and cancer patients. Data came from immunoSEQ multiplex PCR; TCRdb stores just in-frame clones and leaves some out. The sample carries about 190,000 clones, around 90% recorded once. Input material: blood. Receptors originate from a man aged 25 to 40 in good health.

This rearrangement joins TRBV5-6 to TRBJ2-7, with D possibly TRBD1 on 6 matching bases. CDR3 length equals 15 residues. Trimming left V 2 bases short and J 0 bases short, with 12 bases between. Germline loops: CDR1 SGHDT, CDR2 YYEEEE. The CDR3 nucleotides read TGTGCCAGCAGCTTAACAGGGTACAACTCCTACGAGCAGTACTTC. It encodes CASSLTGYNSYEQYF.

The chain is built from TRBV6-4 and TRBJ2-2; TRBD1 is a possible D gene (6 bases). CDR1 and CDR2 (germline): MRHNA, SNTAGT. The CDR3 covers 15 residues. The V end was cut by 6 bases, the J end by 0 bases, with 11 bases between. The CDR3 DNA sequence: TGTGCCAGCAGCCTACAGGGAACGAACACCGGGGAGCTGTTTTTT. This codes for CASSLQGTNTGELFF.

The chain couples TRBV27 to TRBJ2-2, with D possibly matching TRBD2 (7 bases). The CDR3 length is 16 residues. V dropped 2 bases and J dropped 7 bases, with 17 bases sitting between them. Per the germline V gene, CDR1 is MNHEY and CDR2 is SMNVEV (reference sequence). Written as DNA, the CDR3 is TGTGCCAGCAGTTTAGGGCCGGGGGGCGCGGGCGGGGAGCTGTTTTTT. As protein: CASSLGPGGAGGELFF.

The chain employs TRBV7-9 and TRBJ1-3; D possibly corresponds to TRBD1 (5 bases). V lost 6 bases and J lost 0, with 15 bases in between. From germline, CDR1 is SEHNR and CDR2 FQNEAQ (reference sequence). This CDR3 has 16 amino acids. The CDR3 loop is CASSLRSGPSGNTIYF. CDR3 DNA sequence: TGTGCCAGCAGTCTTCGATCGGGGCCCTCTGGAAACACCATATATTTT.

This chain uses TRBV20-1 with TRBJ2-1; D is unclear. The CDR3 contains 11 residues. Deletions cut 3 bases from V and 5 bases from J, with 5 bases between. The V gene's germline CDR1 is DFQATT and CDR2 SNEGSKA (reference sequence). The CDR3 loop reads CSASNNNEQFF. CDR3 bases: TGCAGTGCTAGCAATAACAATGAGCAGTTCTTC.

This clone was observed a few times. The rearrangement uses TRBV6-4 and TRBJ1-1, with 7 bases matching TRBD1. The CDR3 covers 14 residues. From germline, CDR1 is MRHNA and CDR2 SNTAGT. The J segment lost 5 bases and the V segment lost 0 bases, leaving 3 bases of the junction unmatched. Here the CDR3 reads CASSDSDRSTEAFF. CDR3 sequence (DNA): TGTGCCAGCAGTGACTCGGACAGGAGTACTGAAGCTTTCTTT.

Here the CDR3 DNA reads TGTGCCAGCAGCCAGGTACGGACAGGGTCCTACGAGCAGTACTTC. Translated: CASSQVRTGSYEQYF. The V call is TRBV14, the J call TRBJ2-7, with 8 nucleotides matching TRBD1. V lost 3 bases, J lost 1 base, and 5 bases stayed unmatched. Germline CDR1 reads SGHDN; CDR2 reads FVKESK. The CDR3 has 15 residues.

Written as DNA, the CDR3 is TGTGCCAGCAGTTTGTCAGGGACCTACGAGCAGTACTTC. Protein: CASSLSGTYEQYF. The chain carries TRBV7-2 and TRBJ2-7, with D tentatively TRBD1 (5 bases). CDR3 length equals 13 residues. Germline-derived CDR1 and CDR2 are SGHTA and FQGNSA. Between the trimmed V and J ends, which lost 6 bases and 2 bases, there was a span of 11 bases. The full variable domain, rest sourced from reference TRBV7-2 and TRBJ2-7, is GAGVSQSPSNKVTEKGKDVELRCDPISGHTALYWYRQSLGQGLEFLIYFQGNSAPDKSGLPSDRFSAERTGGSVSTLTIQRTQQEDSAVYLCASSLSGTYEQYFGPGTRLTVT.

The genes are TRBV7-8 and TRBJ1-2; 11 bases fit TRBD1. CDR1 is SGHVS and CDR2 is FQNEAQ in the germline V gene. Trimming took 5 bases from V and 4 from J; bases not matched to a gene: 15. The length of the CDR3 is 18 residues. CDR3 in amino acids: CASSTRTGGETIFYGYTF. CDR3 DNA sequence: TGTGCCAGCAGCACCCGGACAGGGGGCGAAACTATATTCTATGGCTACACCTTC.

The gene calls are TRBV9 and TRBJ2-5; 7 bases map to TRBD2. This CDR3 contains 15 residues. CDR1 is SGDLS, CDR2 YYNGEE, per germline. The V gene end was trimmed by 4 bases and the J gene end by 2 bases; junction bases not matched to a gene: 8. CDR3: CASSTPGGVQETQYF. The CDR3 DNA is TGTGCCAGCAGCACCCCTGGGGGGGTACAAGAGACCCAGTACTTC. The full variable domain, its missing parts supplied by reference TRBV9 and TRBJ2-5, is DSGVTQTPKHLITATGQRVTLRCSPRSGDLSVYWYQQSLDQGLQFLIQYYNGEERAKGNILERFSAQQFPDLHSELNLSSLELGDSALYFCASSTPGGVQETQYFGPGTRLLVL.

The count of this clone is one. The chain carries TRBV2 and TRBJ2-5, with a tentative D call TRBD2 (6 bases). The CDR3 covers 12 residues. V shed 8 bases and J shed 2 bases, with 9 bases lying between them. Germline V lookup: CDR1 SNHLY, CDR2 FYNNEI. The CDR3 nucleotides read TGTGCCAGCCGGGGGAATCAAGAGACCCAGTACTTC. This encodes CASRGNQETQYF. Drawing the rest from reference TRBV2 and TRBJ2-5, the complete variable domain is EPEVTQTPSHQVTQMGQEVILRCVPISNHLYFYWYRQILGQKVEFLVSFYNNEISEKSEIFDDQFSVERPDGSNFTLKIRSTKLEDSAMYFCASRGNQETQYFGPGTRLLVL.

Worth noting for this clone: This specimen includes other DNA sequences encoding the same CDR3. V gene TRBV2 combines with J gene TRBJ1-6; 10 bases map to TRBD1. With 5 bases clipped from V and 7 bases from J, the junction kept 5 bases outside the gene matches. Germline values: CDR1 SNHLY, CDR2 FYNNEI. The CDR3 contains 15 residues. CDR3 DNA: TGTGCCAGCAGTCCAGACAGGGGGCCCAATTCACCCCTCCACTTT. The encoded protein is CASSPDRGPNSPLHF.

This sequence joins TRBV27 and TRBJ2-7; 11 bases are shared with TRBD2. The CDR3 has 14 amino acids. Germline V gives CDR1 MNHEY, CDR2 SMNVEV (reference sequence). Unmatched junction bases numbered 2, after V lost 4 bases and J lost 3 bases. CDR3 region: CASSSGLADYEQYF. As DNA, the CDR3 is TGTGCCAGCAGTTCGGGACTAGCGGACTACGAGCAGTACTTC.

The DNA of the CDR3 is TGTGCCAGCAGTGAGACGGTACCGGGTTCACCCCTCCACTTT. Translating gives CASSETVPGSPLHF. This chain joins TRBV6-1 and TRBJ1-6; D is ambiguous. Germline loops: CDR1 MNHNS, CDR2 SASEGT. Trimming cost V 3 bases and J 9 bases, with 12 bases left between them. The CDR3 extends over 14 amino acids.

The chain couples TRBV2 to TRBJ2-3; D not certain. This CDR3 spans 12 amino acids. The V gene's germline CDR1 is SNHLY and CDR2 FYNNEI. The germline V and J ends were trimmed by 10 bases and 5 bases, with 13 bases remaining between them. The CDR3 protein is CANSFAGDTQYF. As DNA, the CDR3 is TGTGCCAACTCCTTTGCCGGAGATACGCAGTATTTT.

The count of this clone is one. The J gene is TRBJ2-7, the V gene TRBV10-1, with 7 nucleotides matching TRBD1. The germline gives CDR1 WNHNN, CDR2 SYGVQD (reference sequence). This CDR3 comprises 13 residues. J gave up 6 bases and V 3 bases, and 5 bases lay outside the gene matches. In nucleotides, the CDR3 is TGCGCCAGCAGTGATAAGGGGGCGGGCGAGCAGTACTTC. Encoded protein: CASSDKGAGEQYF.

The chain links TRBV5-5 to TRBJ1-1; D remains unclear. In germline, CDR1 is SGHKS, CDR2 YYEKEE (reference sequence). The CDR3 contains 15 residues. Trimming shortened V by 2 bases and J by 0 bases, and 11 bases separated the two germline ends. The CDR3 protein is CASSLKERLNTEAFF. The CDR3 coding sequence is TGTGCCAGCAGCTTAAAGGAACGTCTGAACACTGAAGCTTTCTTT.

The chain employs TRBV14 and TRBJ2-3, with 7 positions matching TRBD2. Germline assignment: CDR1 SGHDN and CDR2 FVKESK. The CDR3 is made up of 15 amino acids. Trimming removed 4 bases from V and 5 bases from J; junction bases left unmatched: 9. In DNA form, the CDR3 reads TGTGCCAGCAGCCGGTGGGCGGGGGATCTAGATACGCAGTATTTT. Amino acid sequence: CASSRWAGDLDTQYF.

V is TRBV4-1 and J is TRBJ1-5; no clear D. Germline V gives CDR1 MGHRA, CDR2 YSYEKL. This CDR3 has 15 residues. V was shortened by 1 base and J by 0 bases, with 7 bases between the two germline ends. The CDR3 loop is CASSQVGNSNQPQHF. The CDR3 DNA sequence: TGCGCCAGCAGCCAAGTAGGGAATAGCAATCAGCCCCAGCATTTT.

The chain joins TRBV29-1 to TRBJ1-5, with D possibly TRBD1 on 6 matching bases. V was pared by 4 bases and J by 4 bases, with 11 bases between. CDR1 and CDR2 (germline): SQVTM, ANQGSEA. The CDR3 is made up of 13 amino acids. CDR3 DNA: TGCAGCGTTGGGGGGGCGGGTAATCAGCCCCAGCATTTT. Amino acid sequence: CSVGGAGNQPQHF.

The chain combines TRBV27 with TRBJ1-5, with D maybe TRBD1 (5 bases). The CDR3 totals 14 residues. Trimming cost V 5 bases and J 6 bases, with 14 bases left between them. Germline lookup yields CDR1 MNHEY and CDR2 SMNVEV (reference sequence). The CDR3, as DNA: TGTGCCAGCAGTCCTGGGGAGGGGACTCAGCCCCAGCATTTT. Translation: CASSPGEGTQPQHF.

The chain links TRBV11-3 to TRBJ1-5; D call uncertain. The CDR3 runs 16 residues. With 2 bases removed from V and 4 bases from J, the gap between germline ends came to 15 bases. CDR1 is SGHNT and CDR2 is YENEEA in the germline V gene. This CDR3 reads CASSLSTGTKNQPQHF. As DNA, the CDR3 is TGTGCCAGCAGCTTAAGTACCGGAACAAAGAATCAGCCCCAGCATTTT.

The chain is built from TRBV19 and TRBJ1-1, with 7 bases fitting TRBD1. Unmatched junction bases numbered 22, after V lost 4 bases and J lost 8 bases. Germline loops: CDR1 LNHDA, CDR2 SQIVND (reference sequence). The CDR3 is made up of 18 amino acids. The CDR3 is CASSKETGTALGKPEAFF. CDR3 DNA sequence: TGTGCCAGTAGTAAGGAGACCGGGACAGCTCTCGGTAAACCCGAAGCTTTCTTT.

The rearrangement joins TRBV3-1 (or the pseudogene TRBV3-2) to TRBJ2-3; D uncertain. Germline V gene data show CDR1 as LGHDT and CDR2 as YNNKEL (reference sequence). The ends were cut back, 3 bases at V and 5 bases at J, with 12 bases in the middle. The CDR3 length is 14 residues. The CDR3 coding sequence is TGTGCCAGCAGCCAGGGCGGCGGCGGAGATACGCAGTATTTT. Amino acid sequence: CASSQGGGGDTQYF.

The chain recombines TRBV29-1 with TRBJ2-7; 8 bases agree with TRBD2. Germline lookup yields CDR1 SQVTM and CDR2 ANQGSEA. V trimming: 4 bases; J trimming: 4 bases; junction bases outside the gene matches: 6. This CDR3 spans 13 amino acids. The CDR3 nucleotides are TGCAGCGTTGTTCCCGGACTAGCTTACGAGCAGTACTTC. Residues: CSVVPGLAYEQYF.

There are a few counts of this clone. The chain recombines TRBV24-1 with TRBJ1-2, with D uncertain. Trimming left V 3 bases short and J 8 bases short, with 9 bases between. Germline V gives CDR1 KGHDR, CDR2 SFDVKD. The CDR3 is 12 amino acids. The CDR3 nucleotides are TGTGCCACCAGTGATCTATTCGACGGCTACACCTTC. The encoded protein is CATSDLFDGYTF.